The 6 T cell receptor beta chains below were found in one sample sequenced in a study of T-cell reconstitution after alpha-beta-depleted transplantation in children. Unique molecular identifiers tagged the TCRbeta library. MiXCR, applied by TCRdb to the PCR reads, yields one record per CDR3 protein. Here the sample spans about 250,000 distinct CDR3 sequences, 20% to 30% being singletons. Sequencing used PBMCs, mostly from graft donor cells, obtained 360 days after TCRalphabeta/CD19-depleted stem cell transplant. Source of these receptors: a female patient aged 2 to 10 who had a stem cell transplant for congenital amegakaryocytic thrombocytopenia, so the T cells may come from the graft donor.

In this sample, this clonotype turned up a few times. The genes are TRBV7-3 and TRBJ2-1; 8 bases line up with TRBD1. V gave up 6 bases and J gave up 8 bases; unmatched junction bases: 3. The CDR3 is made up of 12 amino acids. Looked up from germline, CDR1 is SGHTA and CDR2 is FQGTGA. Written as DNA, the CDR3 is TGTGCCAGCAGTACAGGGGGAGATGAGCAGTTCTTC. Encoded protein: CASSTGGDEQFF. Full variable domain (missing parts from reference TRBV7-3 and TRBJ2-1): GAGVSQTPSNKVTEKGKYVELRCDPISGHTALYWYRQSLGQGPEFLIYFQGTGAADDSGLPNDRFFAVRPEGSVSTLKIQRTERGDSAVYLCASSTGGDEQFFGPGTRLTVL.

This clonotype came up a few times. This chain connects TRBV27 to TRBJ2-2; TRBD1 is a possible D gene (6 bases). The V gene's germline CDR1 is MNHEY and CDR2 SMNVEV (reference sequence). Trimming removed 0 bases from V and 3 bases from J, with 11 bases in between. The CDR3 has 16 amino acids. The CDR3 sequence is CASSLSSGHYTGELFF. Here the CDR3 DNA reads TGTGCCAGCAGTTTATCCTCGGGACACTACACCGGGGAGCTGTTTTTT.

This clonotype came up a few times. The rearrangement joins TRBV12-3 or TRBV12-4 to TRBJ2-7; 9 nucleotides match TRBD1. Trimming at V came to 0 bases and at J to 2 bases, leaving 2 bases not matched to a gene. The CDR3 is made up of 15 amino acids. CDR3 sequence reads: CASSLADRGTYEQYF. In DNA, the CDR3 is TGTGCCAGCAGTTTAGCGGACAGGGGAACCTACGAGCAGTACTTC.

The chain combines TRBV13 with TRBJ2-5; 10 bases align to TRBD2. The length of the CDR3 is 13 residues. Germline CDR1 PRHDT, CDR2 FYEKMQ (reference sequence). J was trimmed by 5 bases and V by 5 bases; bases with no gene match: 2. The CDR3 region is CASSTGLAETQYF. CDR3 nucleotide sequence: TGTGCCAGCAGCACGGGACTAGCGGAGACCCAGTACTTC.

The chain couples TRBV20-1 to TRBJ2-3, with D perhaps matching TRBD2 (6 bases). CDR3 size: 13 residues. Germline V lookup: CDR1 DFQATT, CDR2 SNEGSKA (reference sequence). The chain's CDR3 is CSERAAPTDTQYF. DNA of the CDR3: TGCAGCGAGCGGGCGGCCCCCACAGATACGCAGTATTTT.

The sample holds a few counts of this clonotype. V gene TRBV2 combines with J gene TRBJ2-4; D gene unclear. V dropped 9 bases and J dropped 7 bases, with 13 bases sitting between them. The CDR3 has 12 amino acids. Germline CDR1 SNHLY, CDR2 FYNNEI. The CDR3 DNA sequence: TGTGCCAGTTCCCCGACTTTTAACATTCAGTACTTC. Translated: CASSPTFNIQYF.